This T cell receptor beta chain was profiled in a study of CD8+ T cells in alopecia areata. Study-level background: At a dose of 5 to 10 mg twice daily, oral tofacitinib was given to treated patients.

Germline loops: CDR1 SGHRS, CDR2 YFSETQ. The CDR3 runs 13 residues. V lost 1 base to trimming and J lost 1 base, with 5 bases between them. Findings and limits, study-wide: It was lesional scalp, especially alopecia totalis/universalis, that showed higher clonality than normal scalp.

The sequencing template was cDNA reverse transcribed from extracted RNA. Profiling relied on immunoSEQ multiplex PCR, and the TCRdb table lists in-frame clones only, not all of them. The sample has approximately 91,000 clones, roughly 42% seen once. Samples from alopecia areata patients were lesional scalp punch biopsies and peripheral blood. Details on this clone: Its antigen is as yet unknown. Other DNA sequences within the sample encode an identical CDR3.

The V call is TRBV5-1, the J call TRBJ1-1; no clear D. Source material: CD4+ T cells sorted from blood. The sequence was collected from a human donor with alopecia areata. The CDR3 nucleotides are TGCGCCAGCAGCTTGACCGGGAACACTGAAGCTTTCTTT. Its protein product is CASSLTGNTEAFF.